This TCR beta chain was observed in a study of OX40 agonist ivuxolimab in advanced cancers. Measured with immunoSEQ multiplex PCR; TCRdb has only the in-frame clones, and not every one. This sample has about 60,000 clones, with around 85% found just once. This material consisted of CD4+ or CD8+ T cells sorted from blood, taken in a trial of the OX40 agonist ivuxolimab. This clonotype was obtained from an adult with an advanced solid tumor such as melanoma, head and neck, liver or kidney cancer.

The CDR3 here is CASSVDPDPMNTEAFF. The CDR3 DNA reads TGTGCCAGCAGCGTCGATCCGGACCCAATGAACACTGAAGCTTTCTTT. This chain connects TRBV9 to TRBJ1-1; D gene uncertain. V dropped 2 bases and J dropped 0 bases, with 14 bases sitting between them. Looked up from germline, CDR1 is SGDLS and CDR2 is YYNGEE. The CDR3 spans 16 residues. Combining the CDR3 with reference TRBV9 and TRBJ1-1 gives the whole variable domain DSGVTQTPKHLITATGQRVTLRCSPRSGDLSVYWYQQSLDQGLQFLIQYYNGEERAKGNILERFSAQQFPDLHSELNLSSLELGDSALYFCASSVDPDPMNTEAFFGQGTRLTVV.